This passage covers 18 T cell receptor beta chains from one sample sequenced in a study of blood T cell repertoires in COVID-19. Profiled with immunoSEQ multiplex PCR; TCRdb holds only in-frame clones, not every one. This sample carries some 240,000 clones, about 88% of them seen once, and the ten largest clones take roughly 4%. The source material was PBMCs or T cells enriched from blood (not recorded which). The receptors shown here come from a man aged 30-40 years with acute COVID-19.

The rearrangement uses TRBV19 and TRBJ2-2, with 7 nucleotides matching TRBD1. Germline CDR1 is LNHDA and CDR2 is SQIVND (reference sequence). The CDR3 is made up of 13 amino acids. The ends lost 7 bases at V and 5 bases at J; junction bases unmatched: 4. The CDR3 spells CASKGARTGELFF. DNA for the CDR3: TGTGCCAGTAAGGGGGCGCGGACCGGGGAGCTGTTTTTT.

The chain is built from TRBV30 and TRBJ1-1, with TRBD1 as a possible D gene (5 bases). The CDR3 loop spans 15 amino acids. The V gene's germline CDR1 is GTSNPN and CDR2 SVGIG (reference sequence). The CDR3 DNA follows: TGTGCGCTCCGCAGGGTCGTTCCTCTGAACACTGAAGCTTTCTTT. Protein: CALRRVVPLNTEAFF. Based on the CDR3 plus reference TRBV30 and TRBJ1-1, the full variable domain is SQTIHQWPATLVQPVGSPLSLECTVEGTSNPNLYWYRQAAGRGLQLLFYSVGIGQISSEVPQNLSASRPQDRQFILSSKKLLLSDSGFYLCALRRVVPLNTEAFFGQGTRLTVV.

A remark on this clone: The same CDR3 also results from other DNA sequences found in this sample. The chain joins TRBV7-9 to TRBJ1-5; 8 bases fit TRBD1. Germline V gene lookup returns CDR1 SEHNR and CDR2 FQNEAQ (reference sequence). The CDR3 contains 14 residues. V gave up 5 bases and J gave up 1 base; unmatched junction bases: 1. The CDR3 protein is CASSPGGSNQPQHF. CDR3 nucleotide sequence: TGTGCCAGCAGCCCAGGGGGCAGCAATCAGCCCCAGCATTTT.

The rearrangement joins TRBV29-1 to TRBJ2-1, with 9 bases fitting TRBD2. Germline trimming cut 6 bases from V and 7 bases from J; bases unmatched to any gene: 4. This CDR3 contains 12 residues. Germline assignment: CDR1 SQVTM and CDR2 ANQGSEA. This CDR3 is CSVGTSPNEQFF. DNA for the CDR3: TGCAGCGTGGGGACTAGCCCAAATGAGCAGTTCTTC.

This chain links TRBV7-9 with TRBJ1-5; maybe TRBD1 (5 bases). Germline V gene lookup returns CDR1 SEHNR and CDR2 FQNEAQ (reference sequence). The CDR3 contains 13 residues. V was shortened by 3 bases and J by 4 bases, with 7 bases between the two germline ends. The CDR3 sequence is CASSFTGNQPQHF. The CDR3 nucleotides read TGTGCCAGCAGCTTCACAGGTAATCAGCCCCAGCATTTT.

The V call is TRBV28, the J call TRBJ1-1; possibly TRBD1 for D (5 bases). The V gene's germline CDR1 is MDHEN and CDR2 SYDVKM. The length of the CDR3 is 14 residues. The ends were cut back, 2 bases at V and 0 bases at J, with 7 bases in the middle. The CDR3 coding sequence is TGTGCCAGCAGTTTAGCAGGGATGAACACTGAAGCTTTCTTT. Translation gives CASSLAGMNTEAFF.

This chain links TRBV7-3 with TRBJ2-3, with 7 bases aligning to TRBD2. The CDR3 totals 15 residues. Unmatched junction bases numbered 5, after V lost 5 bases and J lost 0 bases. The germline V gene has CDR1 SGHTA and CDR2 FQGTGA. CDR3: CASSLSLASTDTQYF. The CDR3 DNA is TGTGCCAGCAGCCTTTCACTAGCGAGCACAGATACGCAGTATTTT. Based on the CDR3 plus reference TRBV7-3 and TRBJ2-3, the full variable domain is GAGVSQTPSNKVTEKGKYVELRCDPISGHTALYWYRQSLGQGPEFLIYFQGTGAADDSGLPNDRFFAVRPEGSVSTLKIQRTERGDSAVYLCASSLSLASTDTQYFGPGTRLTVL.

With regard to this clone: This may stem from a read error, because a much larger clone lies one nucleotide away. The same CDR3 arises from other DNA sequences in this sample as well. V and J are TRBV28 and TRBJ1-5; D gene unclear. The CDR3 is 13 residues long. V dropped 3 bases and J dropped 0 bases, with 3 bases sitting between them. Germline values: CDR1 MDHEN, CDR2 SYDVKM. The CDR3 sequence: CASSLSSNQPQHF. The CDR3 DNA is TGTGCCAGCAGTTTGAGTAGCAATCAGCCCCAGCATTTT.

V gene TRBV6-2 or TRBV6-3 combines with J gene TRBJ2-7, with 9 bases fitting TRBD2. Germline V gives CDR1 MNHEY, CDR2 SVGEGT. The CDR3 loop spans 14 amino acids. With 6 bases clipped from V and 7 bases from J, the junction kept 10 bases outside the gene matches. CDR3 nucleotide sequence: TGTGCCAGCAGCTATAGCGGGAGAACGGGGGAGCAGTACGTC. Translated: CASSYSGRTGEQYV.

The J gene is TRBJ2-4, the V gene TRBV10-3; 7 bases align to TRBD1. Germline CDR1 ENHRY, CDR2 SYGVKD. This CDR3 region has 16 residues. Trimming cost V 0 bases and J 6 bases; bases outside gene matches: 8. The CDR3 sequence: CAISESGDGTVNIQYF. For the CDR3, the DNA is TGTGCCATCAGTGAGTCGGGGGACGGGACAGTAAACATTCAGTACTTC.

This clone appeared a single time. J is TRBJ2-2 and V is TRBV10-3; 7 positions agree with TRBD2. Germline V CDR1 and CDR2: ENHRY, SYGVKD. This CDR3 spans 17 amino acids. V dropped 2 bases and J dropped 4; count of bases not matched to a gene: 10. In DNA form, the CDR3 reads TGTGCCATCAGTGAGGGGACTACCCGAGGGCCCACCGGGGAGCTGTTTTTT. Encoded protein: CAISEGTTRGPTGELFF.

The chain uses TRBV2 and TRBJ2-7, with D possibly matching TRBD2 (6 bases). The CDR3 has 13 amino acids. The germline V and J ends were trimmed by 1 base and 3 bases, with 7 bases remaining between them. Germline CDR1 is SNHLY and CDR2 is FYNNEI. CDR3 in amino acids: CASSEETSYEQYV. The CDR3 region has the DNA TGTGCCAGCAGTGAAGAGACTAGCTACGAGCAGTACGTC.

This rearrangement joins TRBV10-3 to TRBJ1-2; TRBD1 agrees at 10 bases. CDR1 and CDR2 from the germline V gene are ENHRY and SYGVKD. The V segment lost 11 bases and the J segment 4 bases; nucleotides outside the gene matches: 13. The CDR3 contains 15 residues. The chain's CDR3 is CAAGTGDLSSYGYTF. The CDR3 bases are TGTGCCGCCGGGACAGGGGATTTAAGCAGCTATGGCTACACCTTC.

This chain joins TRBV5-5 and TRBJ1-4; no clear D. Trimming pared 3 bases from V and 0 bases from J, leaving 6 bases between. Germline CDR1 reads SGHKS; CDR2 reads YYEKEE (reference sequence). The CDR3 sequence is 14 residues long. The DNA for the CDR3 is TGTGCCAGCAGCTCCACTACAACTAATGAAAAACTGTTTTTT. Translating gives CASSSTTTNEKLFF.

The sample holds one count of this clone. This chain joins TRBV28 and TRBJ1-6; a possible D gene is TRBD1 (5 bases). Germline-derived CDR1 and CDR2 are MDHEN and SYDVKM. The CDR3 loop spans 14 amino acids. V lost 6 bases, J lost 5 bases, and 11 bases lay in between. The CDR3 loop reads CASRTVPNNSPLHF. For the CDR3, the DNA is TGTGCCAGCAGGACAGTGCCTAATAATTCACCCCTCCACTTT.

The rearrangement joins TRBV7-3 to TRBJ2-2; 7 bases agree with TRBD2. Looked up from germline, CDR1 is SGHTA and CDR2 is FQGTGA. Trimming at V came to 5 bases and at J to 3 bases, leaving 3 bases not matched to a gene. The CDR3 loop spans 14 amino acids. The chain's CDR3 is CASSPGGDTGELFF. CDR3 nucleotide sequence: TGTGCCAGCAGCCCGGGAGGTGACACCGGGGAGCTGTTTTTT.

This clone appeared a single time. V and J are TRBV11-3 and TRBJ2-1, with D maybe TRBD2 (6 bases). Germline CDR1 is SGHNT and CDR2 is YENEEA. V was cut by 4 bases and J by 14 bases, with 12 bases left in between. CDR3 length: 11 residues. This chain's CDR3 is CASSSSWGEFF. In nucleotides, the CDR3 is TGTGCCAGCAGCTCCTCCTGGGGGGAGTTCTTC. The variable domain in full, completed from reference TRBV11-3 and TRBJ2-1, reads EAGVVQSPRYKIIEKKQPVAFWCNPISGHNTLYWYLQNLGQGPELLIRYENEEAVDDSQLPKDRFSAERLKGVDSTLKIQPAELGDSAVYLCASSSSWGEFFGPGTRLTVL.

The CDR3 reads CACSSGGHTGELFF. The CDR3 DNA reads TGTGCCTGCTCGTCGGGGGGCCACACCGGGGAGCTGTTTTTT. The V and J genes are TRBV19 and TRBJ2-2, with a possible D match to TRBD2 (7 bases). Germline CDR1 and CDR2: LNHDA and SQIVND (reference sequence). The CDR3 runs 14 residues. The germline V and J ends were trimmed by 11 bases and 3 bases, with 16 bases remaining between them.